A single sample is the source of the 18 T cell receptor beta chains below, sequenced in a study of early T cells in non-severe SARS-CoV-2 infection. TCRdb itself ran the 5' RACE reads through MiXCR, one entry per CDR3 protein. The top ten clones hold less than 6.5% of a sample with tens of thousands of distinct CDR3 sequences, roughly 6% of them seen once. The sequencing input was whole blood. The source of these receptors is an adult who was a healthcare worker with PCR-confirmed SARS-CoV-2 infection or an uninfected control (not recorded which).

This clonotype appeared many times. The J gene is TRBJ2-3, the V gene TRBV7-9; the match to TRBD2 covers 14 bases. The V gene's germline CDR1 is SEHNR and CDR2 FQNEAQ (reference sequence). V lost 5 bases, J lost 5 bases, and 6 bases stayed unmatched. The CDR3 is 16 amino acids. The CDR3, as DNA: TGTGCCAGCAGCCGGGAGGGACTAGCGGGAGAAGATACGCAGTATTTT. Amino acid sequence: CASSREGLAGEDTQYF.

Comment on this clonotype: At one of its ends the junction is not consistent with the germline gene, which may arise from a read error. V is TRBV29-1 and J is TRBJ2-1; 11 nucleotides line up with TRBD1. The CDR3 has 10 residues. CDR1 and CDR2 from the germline V gene are SQVTM and ANQGSEA. The DNA of the CDR3 is TGCAGCGTTGTGACGGACAGGGGGCTCTTC. Protein sequence: CSVVTDRGLF.

This clonotype was detected ten times or more. The rearrangement uses TRBV20-1 and TRBJ2-5, with D unresolved. The V end lost 4 bases, the J end lost 2 bases, and 5 bases lay between the germline ends. Germline V gene sequence: CDR1 DFQATT, CDR2 SNEGSKA (reference sequence). This CDR3 has 11 amino acids. CDR3 in DNA: TGCAGTGCTATCGGTCAAGAGACCCAGTACTTC. This gives the protein CSAIGQETQYF.

This clonotype came up many times. The chain employs TRBV18 and TRBJ1-1; D gene unclear. V gave up 8 bases and J gave up 3 bases, with 19 bases separating them. CDR1 and CDR2 (germline): KGHSH, LQKENI. This CDR3 region has 15 residues. DNA for the CDR3: TGTGCCAGCACGCCCAGCGCGGGGAAAGACACTGAAGCTTTCTTT. This translates into CASTPSAGKDTEAFF.

This clonotype has a count of ten or more. The chain combines TRBV19 with TRBJ2-7; 8 bases align to TRBD1. J lost 6 bases, V lost 3 bases, and 7 bases had no gene match. The CDR3 contains 14 residues. The germline CDR1 and CDR2 sequences are LNHDA and SQIVND (reference sequence). The CDR3 region is CASSITGTGGEQYF. DNA of the CDR3: TGTGCCAGTAGTATTACCGGGACAGGAGGCGAGCAGTACTTC.

There are a few counts of this clonotype. The rearrangement links TRBV7-2 to TRBJ1-4; TRBD1 is a possible D gene (5 bases). Trimming left V 0 bases short and J 5 bases short, with 10 bases between. Per the germline V gene, CDR1 is SGHTA and CDR2 is FQGNSA. The CDR3 totals 15 residues. The CDR3 region has the DNA TGTGCCAGCAGCTTAGCGCTGGCAGGGAATGAAAAACTGTTTTTT. It encodes CASSLALAGNEKLFF.

The V gene is TRBV7-8, the J gene TRBJ2-2; no definite D call. Germline V gives CDR1 SGHVS, CDR2 FQNEAQ. CDR3 length: 12 residues. V lost 6 bases to trimming and J lost 4 bases, with 6 bases between them. The CDR3 reads CASSGSTGELFF. Here the CDR3 DNA reads TGTGCCAGCAGTGGAAGCACCGGGGAGCTGTTTTTT.

This clonotype was recorded many times. The rearrangement uses TRBV19 and TRBJ2-3, with TRBD2 identical over 10 bases. The CDR3 extends over 17 amino acids. Germline-derived CDR1 and CDR2 are LNHDA and SQIVND (reference sequence). V shed 4 bases and J 4 bases; nucleotides not matched to a gene: 11. In DNA, the CDR3 is TGTGCCAGTAGTACCCGACTACTAGCGGGAACGGCAGATACGCAGTATTTT. Translation gives CASSTRLLAGTADTQYF.

The table lists this clonotype with many counts. The chain is built from TRBV20-1 and TRBJ2-2; TRBD2 aligns across 13 bases. The length of the CDR3 is 15 residues. The germline V gene has CDR1 DFQATT and CDR2 SNEGSKA (reference sequence). V dropped 6 bases and J dropped 3; count of bases not matched to a gene: 4. CDR3 loop: CSATGLAGDTGELFF. The CDR3 DNA reads as TGCAGTGCCACCGGACTAGCGGGAGACACCGGGGAGCTGTTTTTT.

This clonotype was recorded at least ten times. The J gene is TRBJ1-6, the V gene TRBV6-6; 7 bases agree with TRBD1. V was pared by 6 bases and J by 5 bases, with 4 bases of the junction left unmatched. This CDR3 has 14 residues. Germline V gives CDR1 MNHNY, CDR2 SVGAGI (reference sequence). CDR3 sequence (DNA): TGTGCCAGCAGGGGGGGACAGAATAATTCACCCCTCCACTTT. Residues: CASRGGQNNSPLHF.

By sample share, this clonotype is medium-sized (0.01 to 0.1%). The genes are TRBV7-9 and TRBJ2-1; TRBD2 might be the D (5 bases). V shed 5 bases and J shed 7 bases, with 9 bases lying between them. The CDR3 is 12 amino acids. Per the germline V gene, CDR1 is SEHNR and CDR2 is FQNEAQ (reference sequence). The CDR3 loop is CASSQEGNEQFF. In nucleotides, the CDR3 is TGTGCCAGCAGCCAAGAGGGAAATGAGCAGTTCTTC.

This clonotype was observed at least ten times. This chain uses TRBV15 with TRBJ1-6; D is undetermined. CDR1 and CDR2 from the germline V gene are LNHNV and YYDKDF (reference sequence). Trimming pared 3 bases from V and 6 bases from J, leaving 15 bases between. This CDR3 spans 16 amino acids. CDR3 nucleotide sequence: TGTGCCACCAGCAGGTCTCCAAGGACCTTTAATTCACCCCTCCACTTT. Its translation: CATSRSPRTFNSPLHF.

This clonotype occurred a few times. V is TRBV20-1 and J is TRBJ2-1; unclear D gene. The CDR3 extends over 13 amino acids. Germline V gene data show CDR1 as DFQATT and CDR2 as SNEGSKA (reference sequence). Trimming left V 3 bases short and J 6 bases short, with 12 bases between. As DNA, the CDR3 is TGCAGTGCTAGGGTGGGTGGTCTCAATGAGCAGTTCTTC. Translation gives CSARVGGLNEQFF.

At least ten counts were recorded for this clonotype. The genes are TRBV7-2 and TRBJ2-3; D is unclear. Germline V gives CDR1 SGHTA, CDR2 FQGNSA. With 0 bases removed from V and 1 base from J, the gap between germline ends came to 8 bases. The CDR3 totals 15 residues. DNA of the CDR3: TGTGCCAGCAGCTTAGCAGCGCTCGGCACAGATACGCAGTATTTT. This sequence encodes CASSLAALGTDTQYF.

The chain is built from TRBV11-2 and TRBJ2-3, with 7 bases that match TRBD2. The CDR3 spans 19 residues. From germline, CDR1 is SGHAT and CDR2 FQNNGV. Trimming removed 3 bases from V and 0 bases from J; junction bases left unmatched: 15. The CDR3 sequence: CASSFLLHPLAASTDTQYF. DNA for the CDR3: TGTGCCAGCAGCTTCCTCCTTCACCCTCTAGCGGCTAGCACAGATACGCAGTATTTT. The variable domain in full, with the rest retrieved from reference TRBV11-2 and TRBJ2-3, is EAGVAQSPRYKIIEKRQSVAFWCNPISGHATLYWYQQILGQGPKLLIQFQNNGVVDDSQLPKDRFSAERLKGVDSTLKIQPAKLEDSAVYLCASSFLLHPLAASTDTQYFGPGTRLTVL.

This CDR3 reads CASSSPGQRIQNSYEQYV. CDR3 in DNA: TGTGCCAGCTCATCTCCGGGACAGAGAATACAAAACTCCTACGAGCAGTACGTC. The chain has TRBV18 and TRBJ2-7, with TRBD1 identical over 7 bases. V dropped 5 bases and J dropped 0; count of bases not matched to a gene: 16. The CDR3 covers 18 residues. Germline V gene data show CDR1 as KGHSH and CDR2 as LQKENI.

The sample holds a few counts of this clonotype. The rearrangement joins TRBV11-2 to TRBJ1-1; 7 bases align to TRBD1. The CDR3 has 14 amino acids. Looked up from germline, CDR1 is SGHAT and CDR2 is FQNNGV. V trimming: 5 bases; J trimming: 5 bases; junction bases outside the gene matches: 8. The CDR3 region is CASSLMPGQTEAFF. DNA of the CDR3: TGTGCCAGCAGCCTAATGCCGGGACAGACTGAAGCTTTCTTT.

This clonotype was observed many times. The chain uses TRBV5-1 and TRBJ2-1; possibly TRBD2 for D (6 bases). Germline V gene data show CDR1 as SGHRS and CDR2 as YFSETQ. The CDR3 contains 13 residues. Trimming took 0 bases from V and 6 from J, leaving 7 bases between them. The CDR3, as DNA: TGCGCCAGCAGCTTGGCCGGGGGCAATGAGCAGTTCTTC. The encoded protein is CASSLAGGNEQFF.